A selection of T cell receptor beta chains follows, all from one sample in a study of Graves' ophthalmopathy and Graves' hyperthyroidism. TCRdb fed the multiplex PCR reads into MiXCR, producing one record per CDR3 protein. The sample shows over a million distinct CDR3 sequences, 35% to 40% of them seen only once. Material: peripheral blood or thyroid tissue (not recorded which). All receptors come from an adult man with Graves' hyperthyroidism. CDR3s include the opening cysteine and the closing phenylalanine or tryptophan. Each record gives: clone size, J gene, D gene, V gene, CDR3 protein, CDR3 DNA. A D gene is named only where the DNA matches it firmly. Size values are once, few and many counts, or a class for expanded clones, and some rows have none.

>few|TRBJ1-5|.|TRBV7-9
CASSLGELRGQPQHF
TGTGCCAGCAGCTTAGGGGAGTTAAGGGGACAGCCCCAGCATTTT
>.|TRBJ1-2|TRBD1|TRBV10-3
CAIRGQDYGYTF
TGTGCCATCAGAGGACAGGACTATGGCTACACCTTC
>few|TRBJ1-6|.|TRBV19
CASSSGRNDNSPLHF
TGTGCCAGTAGTTCCGGACGTAATGACAATTCACCCCTCCACTTT
>.|TRBJ2-2|.|TRBV7-9
CASRTTLQAGTGELFF
TGTGCCAGCAGGACCACGCTCCAGGCAGGCACCGGGGAGCTGTTTTTT
>many|TRBJ2-7|.|TRBV15
CATSRADGAYEQYF
TGTGCCACCAGCAGAGCGGACGGGGCCTACGAGCAGTACTTC
>once|TRBJ1-5|.|TRBV9
CASSVGTDDSNQPQHF
TGTGCCAGCAGCGTAGGGACAGACGATAGCAATCAGCCCCAGCATTTT
>few|TRBJ2-7|.|TRBV28
CASREDIYEQYF
TGTGCCAGCAGAGAGGACATCTACGAGCAGTACTTC
>many|TRBJ1-2|.|TRBV29-1
CSVNKIDYGYTF
TGCAGCGTTAATAAGATTGACTATGGCTACACCTTC
>.|TRBJ1-5|TRBD1|TRBV20-1
CSASRTGKETQHF
TGCAGTGCGAGCAGGACAGGGAAGGAGACCCAGCATTTT
>.|TRBJ1-1|TRBD1|TRBV15
CATGNGAGGDTEAFF
TGTGCCACCGGGAACGGGGCAGGGGGCGACACTGAAGCTTTCTTT
>.|TRBJ2-7|TRBD1|TRBV19
CASNPGQGIYEQYF
TGTGCCAGTAATCCGGGACAGGGGATCTACGAGCAGTACTTC
>.|TRBJ1-1|.|TRBV7-9
CASGEGMNTEAFF
TGTGCCAGCGGAGAGGGTATGAACACTGAAGCTTTCTTT
>.|TRBJ2-2|.|TRBV5-1
CASSSSRLVGELFF
TGCGCCAGCAGCTCAAGTCGTCTGGTCGGGGAGCTGTTTTTT
>many|TRBJ1-6|.|TRBV6-6
CASMRTWNSPLHF
TGTGCCAGCATGAGGACCTGGAATTCACCCCTCCACTTT
>many|TRBJ2-2|.|TRBV5-1
CASSPEVLSGELFF
TGCGCCAGCAGCCCCGAGGTTCTTTCAGGGGAGCTGTTTTTT
>.|TRBJ1-5|.|TRBV29-1
CSVDAGQETQHF
TGCAGCGTCGACGCGGGGCAAGAGACCCAGCATTTT
>once|TRBJ2-2|.|TRBV20-1
CSAHSSRGTGELFF
TGCAGTGCCCACAGTAGTCGTGGCACCGGGGAGCTGTTTTTT
>.|TRBJ1-3|.|TRBV9
CASSVEPGNTIYF
TGTGCCAGCAGCGTAGAGCCTGGAAACACCATATATTTT
>many|TRBJ1-6|.|TRBV20-1
CSAKDSLPSPLHF
TGCAGTGCCAAAGACAGTCTGCCTTCACCCCTCCACTTT
>many|TRBJ2-5|.|TRBV7-9
CASSLEGTEEETQYF
TGTGCCAGCAGCTTGGAGGGGACTGAGGAAGAGACCCAGTACTTC
>.|TRBJ2-6|.|TRBV20-1
CSASEGSLSGANVLTF
TGCAGTGCTAGTGAGGGCTCATTATCTGGGGCCAACGTCCTGACTTTC
>.|TRBJ1-1|.|TRBV10-3
CASRGGLTGNTEAFF
TGTGCCAGCCGTGGGGGGTTAACAGGAAACACTGAAGCTTTCTTT
>.|TRBJ1-5|TRBD1|TRBV6-5
CASREGQGRQPQHF
TGTGCCAGCAGGGAGGGACAGGGGAGGCAGCCCCAGCATTTT
>.|TRBJ2-5|TRBD2|TRBV10-2
CASSPPGSSGSFETQYF
TGTGCCAGCAGTCCCCCAGGCTCCAGCGGGAGTTTCGAGACCCAGTACTTC
>many|TRBJ2-2|.|TRBV19
CASSIDSSPTNTGELFF
TGTGCCAGTAGTATAGACTCTTCCCCAACGAACACCGGGGAGCTGTTTTTT
>many|TRBJ2-5|.|TRBV7-3
CASIIARQQETQYF
TGTGCCAGCATCATTGCCAGACAACAAGAGACCCAGTACTTC
>many|TRBJ2-5|.|TRBV20-1
CSAQTRNQETQYF
TGCAGTGCGCAGACCAGAAACCAAGAGACCCAGTACTTC
>many|TRBJ1-4|TRBD1|TRBV5-5
CASSLSDAGGEKLFF
TGTGCCAGCAGCTTGAGCGATGCAGGGGGTGAAAAACTGTTTTTT
>.|TRBJ2-3|.|TRBV29-1
CSVAAGPDTQYF
TGCAGCGTTGCTGCAGGGCCAGATACGCAGTATTTT
>.|TRBJ2-7|TRBD1|TRBV25-1
CASSHSGTGGRMEYF
TGTGCCAGCAGCCACTCCGGGACAGGGGGACGAATGGAGTACTTC
>.|TRBJ2-7|.|TRBV20-1
CSARPSRGALYEQYF
TGCAGTGCTAGACCCTCGAGGGGGGCCCTCTACGAGCAGTACTTC
>many|TRBJ2-5|.|TRBV25-1
CASSGYGEETQYF
TGTGCCAGCAGTGGCTATGGGGAAGAGACCCAGTACTTC
>.|TRBJ2-7|.|TRBV7-2
CASSWGTGFGEQYF
TGTGCCAGCAGCTGGGGGACCGGGTTCGGCGAGCAGTACTTC
>many|TRBJ1-6|.|TRBV27
CASGPGDSYNSPLHF
TGTGCCAGCGGCCCAGGAGACTCCTATAATTCACCCCTCCACTTT